The clone carrying this T cell receptor beta chain occurred many times. This sample stems from a study of Graves' ophthalmopathy and Graves' hyperthyroidism. Amplification from RNA transcripts yielded the TCR beta CDR3 regions. HTBI primers primed a first-round RT-PCR, and a second-round multiplex PCR followed. TCRdb called the multiplex PCR reads again in MiXCR, with one record for every CDR3 protein. The sample has around 590,000 distinct CDR3 sequences, roughly 40% seen once. V lost 4 bases, J lost 5 bases, and 19 bases lay in between. The CDR3 runs 15 residues. Germline V gives CDR1 SGDLS, CDR2 YYNGEE.

Sequenced material: peripheral blood or thyroid tissue (not recorded which). This TCR derives from an adult man with Graves' hyperthyroidism. The chain has TRBV9 and TRBJ2-7, with D perhaps matching TRBD1 (6 bases). This CDR3 is CASSQTGSSFDEQYF. In DNA form, the CDR3 reads TGTGCCAGCAGCCAAACAGGGAGTTCGTTCGACGAGCAGTACTTC.